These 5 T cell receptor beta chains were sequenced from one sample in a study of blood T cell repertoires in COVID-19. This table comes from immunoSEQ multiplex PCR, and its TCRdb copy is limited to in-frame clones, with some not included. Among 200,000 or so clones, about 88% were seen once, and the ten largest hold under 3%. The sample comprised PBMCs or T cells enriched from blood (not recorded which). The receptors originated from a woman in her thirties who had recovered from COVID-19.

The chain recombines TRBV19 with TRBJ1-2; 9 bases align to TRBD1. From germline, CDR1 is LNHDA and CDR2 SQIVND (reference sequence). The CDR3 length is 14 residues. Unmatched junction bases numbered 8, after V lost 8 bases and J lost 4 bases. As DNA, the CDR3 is TGTGCCAGTTCTCGGGACAGGGAGCGCTATGGCTACACCTTC. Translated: CASSRDRERYGYTF.

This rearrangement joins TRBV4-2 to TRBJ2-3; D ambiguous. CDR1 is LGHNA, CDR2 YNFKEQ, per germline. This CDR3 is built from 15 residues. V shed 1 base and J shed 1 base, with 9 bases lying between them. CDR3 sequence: CASSQARIGTDTQYF. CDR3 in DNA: TGTGCCAGCAGCCAAGCTAGGATAGGCACAGATACGCAGTATTTT.

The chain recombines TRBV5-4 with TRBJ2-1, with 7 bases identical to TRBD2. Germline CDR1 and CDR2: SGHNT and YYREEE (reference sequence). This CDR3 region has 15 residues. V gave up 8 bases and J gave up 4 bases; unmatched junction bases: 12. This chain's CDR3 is CASHWRTRGYNEQFF. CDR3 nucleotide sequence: TGTGCCAGTCACTGGAGGACTAGGGGATACAATGAGCAGTTCTTC. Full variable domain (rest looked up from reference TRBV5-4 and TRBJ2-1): ETGVTQSPTHLIKTRGQQVTLRCSSQSGHNTVSWYQQALGQGPQFIFQYYREEENGRGNFPPRFSGLQFPNYSSELNVNALELDDSALYLCASHWRTRGYNEQFFGPGTRLTVL.

The CDR3 DNA follows: TGTGCCAGCAGCTTCCGGACAAGTAGCAATCAGCCCCAGCATTTT. Translated, it gives CASSFRTSSNQPQHF. The gene calls are TRBV11-3 and TRBJ1-5; possibly TRBD1 for D (5 bases). Germline CDR1 is SGHNT and CDR2 is YENEEA. With 3 bases removed from V and 0 bases from J, the gap between germline ends came to 9 bases. The CDR3 sequence is 15 residues long.

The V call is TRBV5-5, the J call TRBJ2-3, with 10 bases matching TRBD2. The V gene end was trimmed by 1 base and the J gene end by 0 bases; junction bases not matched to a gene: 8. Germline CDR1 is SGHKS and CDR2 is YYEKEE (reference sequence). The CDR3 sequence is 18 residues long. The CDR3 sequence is CASSLTVSGGSSTDTQYF. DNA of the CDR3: TGTGCCAGCAGCTTGACTGTTAGCGGGGGGTCTAGCACAGATACGCAGTATTTT.